A single sample gave rise to the 14 T cell receptor beta chains below, sequenced in a study of OX40 agonist ivuxolimab in advanced cancers. Data came from immunoSEQ multiplex PCR; TCRdb stores just in-frame clones and leaves some out. The sample lists about 67,000 clones, approximately 85% occurring once. Source: CD4+ or CD8+ T cells sorted from blood, taken in a trial of the OX40 agonist ivuxolimab. These receptors were obtained from an adult with an advanced solid tumor such as melanoma, head and neck, liver or kidney cancer.

This sequence joins TRBV28 and TRBJ1-1, with D unclear. Trimming cost V 5 bases and J 1 base, with 8 bases left between them. CDR1 and CDR2 (germline): MDHEN, SYDVKM. The CDR3 is 13 residues long. The DNA for the CDR3 is TGTGCCAGCAGTCCGCCCCGGAACACTGAAGCTTTCTTT. Its translation: CASSPPRNTEAFF.

This rearrangement joins TRBV28 to TRBJ1-4, with a weak D call TRBD1 (5 bases). Germline V gives CDR1 MDHEN, CDR2 SYDVKM. With 7 bases removed from V and 0 bases from J, the gap between germline ends came to 12 bases. The CDR3 consists of 15 residues. The chain's CDR3 is CASNAGGATNEKLFF. CDR3 nucleotides: TGTGCCAGCAATGCCGGGGGGGCAACTAATGAAAAACTGTTTTTT.

This chain connects TRBV9 to TRBJ2-1; D perhaps matches TRBD2 (6 bases). Germline CDR1 SGDLS, CDR2 YYNGEE. V dropped 2 bases and J dropped 3 bases, with 12 bases sitting between them. The CDR3 runs to 15 residues. CDR3 sequence reads: CASSVGSGGYNEQFF. CDR3 bases: TGTGCCAGCAGCGTCGGTAGCGGTGGCTACAATGAGCAGTTCTTC.

This rearrangement joins TRBV9 to TRBJ1-2, with D perhaps matching TRBD1 (5 bases). The CDR3 is 13 amino acids. Germline CDR1 SGDLS, CDR2 YYNGEE. The ends were cut back, 3 bases at V and 7 bases at J, with 13 bases in the middle. The CDR3 spells CASSAQQRGGYTF. The CDR3, as DNA: TGTGCCAGCAGCGCCCAGCAAAGGGGTGGCTACACCTTC. The whole variable domain, filled in from reference TRBV9 and TRBJ1-2, reads DSGVTQTPKHLITATGQRVTLRCSPRSGDLSVYWYQQSLDQGLQFLIQYYNGEERAKGNILERFSAQQFPDLHSELNLSSLELGDSALYFCASSAQQRGGYTFGSGTRLTVV.

V and J are TRBV7-2 and TRBJ1-3; D remains ambiguous. Per the germline V gene, CDR1 is SGHTA and CDR2 is FQGNSA. V lost 5 bases and J lost 1, with 12 bases in between. This CDR3 contains 15 residues. DNA of the CDR3: TGTGCCAGCAGCCTAACCGGACTTTCTGGAAACACCATATATTTT. Protein sequence: CASSLTGLSGNTIYF.

J is TRBJ2-5 and V is TRBV6-1; 7 bases fit TRBD1. V was clipped by 6 bases and J by 5 bases; unmatched bases: 3. CDR1 and CDR2 (germline): MNHNS, SASEGT. The CDR3 extends over 12 amino acids. The CDR3: CASRTGWETQYF. The CDR3 region has the DNA TGTGCCAGCAGGACAGGGTGGGAGACCCAGTACTTC.

The V gene is TRBV7-3, the J gene TRBJ2-5; 8 nucleotides match TRBD1. J gave up 4 bases and V 6 bases, and 10 bases lay outside the gene matches. CDR1 SGHTA and CDR2 FQGTGA come from the germline V gene. This CDR3 is built from 15 residues. The CDR3 reads CASSRNTGTGETQYF. For the CDR3, the DNA is TGTGCCAGCAGTCGCAATACCGGGACAGGAGAGACCCAGTACTTC.

The V call is TRBV5-1, the J call TRBJ1-2, with D unresolved. Germline CDR1 SGHRS, CDR2 YFSETQ. With 4 bases removed from V and 5 bases from J, the gap between germline ends came to 15 bases. This CDR3 spans 14 amino acids. CDR3 bases: TGCGCCAGCAGCCTCCGAGACGGACCATATGGCTACACCTTC. Translated: CASSLRDGPYGYTF.

The rearrangement uses TRBV2 and TRBJ2-5; D is undetermined. V shed 5 bases and J shed 7 bases, with 14 bases lying between them. This CDR3 comprises 13 residues. In germline, CDR1 is SNHLY, CDR2 FYNNEI. CDR3 DNA: TGTGCCAGCAGTAGATCCCTTGTGGGGACCCAGTACTTC. Its protein is CASSRSLVGTQYF.

The rearrangement links TRBV19 to TRBJ2-3; TRBD1 might be the D (5 bases). V lost 7 bases to trimming and J lost 5 bases, with 16 bases between them. Germline assignment: CDR1 LNHDA and CDR2 SQIVND (reference sequence). This CDR3 is 14 amino acids long. The CDR3 DNA reads as TGTGCCAGTAAACGAGCACCCAGGGAAGATACGCAGTATTTT. Translation gives CASKRAPREDTQYF.

V is TRBV28 and J is TRBJ2-5; D remains ambiguous. From germline, CDR1 is MDHEN and CDR2 SYDVKM. V lost 6 bases and J 1 base, leaving 12 bases between the germline ends. This CDR3 has 14 residues. The CDR3 coding sequence is TGTGCCAGCAGCCGCGCGAATTCCCAAGAGACCCAGTACTTC. This translates into CASSRANSQETQYF.

The chain links TRBV2 to TRBJ2-2; D is perhaps TRBD1 (5 bases). This CDR3 has 15 amino acids. The V gene's germline CDR1 is SNHLY and CDR2 FYNNEI. V lost 5 bases to trimming and J lost 0 bases, with 10 bases between them. The CDR3: CASSLTVANTGELFF. DNA for the CDR3: TGTGCCAGCAGTTTGACAGTTGCGAACACCGGGGAGCTGTTTTTT.

This chain uses TRBV5-5 with TRBJ1-1; tentatively, D is TRBD1 (6 bases). CDR3 length: 14 residues. The germline V and J ends were trimmed by 3 bases and 4 bases, with 13 bases remaining between them. CDR1 is SGHKS, CDR2 YYEKEE, per germline (reference sequence). CDR3 in amino acids: CASSSGGASTEAFF. Written as DNA, the CDR3 is TGTGCCAGCAGCTCGGGGGGGGCGAGCACTGAAGCTTTCTTT.

Concerning this clone: A read error may account for a junction end that differs from germline. The gene calls are TRBV6-5 and TRBJ1-2, with TRBD1 matching over 7 bases. This CDR3 contains 15 residues. Germline V gene sequence: CDR1 MNHEY, CDR2 SVGAGI. DNA of the CDR3: TGTGCCAGCAGGCATATTAGGGACAGAGACTACGGCTACACCTTC. Protein sequence: CASRHIRDRDYGYTF.